This T cell receptor (beta chain) stems from a study of CD8 T cells in ankylosing spondylitis. Regarding the study as a whole: Ankylosing spondylitis blood appeared to be characterized by a TCR beta motif of several highly homologous variants. Within matched ankylosing spondylitis synovial fluid, disease-linked clones were reportedly significantly enriched. Disease-linked clones bore a CD8+ phenotype, appearing relatively rarely in peripheral blood. In the blood and synovial fluid of reactive arthritis, some motif variants had been previously reported.

The CDR3 is made up of 15 amino acids. CDR1 and CDR2 from the germline V gene are LGHNA and YSLEER. V trimming: 0 bases; J trimming: 10 bases; junction bases outside the gene matches: 3. This clonotype showed up many times. Its antigen remains unidentified. TCRdb processed the 5' RACE reads anew with MiXCR; each CDR3 protein has one entry. Among 270,000 or so distinct CDR3 sequences listed, about a sixth were seen once. The rearrangement joins TRBV4-3 to TRBJ1-6, with 10 nucleotides matching TRBD1. The sequence derives from a male donor with ankylosing spondylitis or in good health (not recorded which). The sequencing input was blood, either unsorted or a sorted T cell fraction (not recorded which). The CDR3 loop is CASSQDWDRGSPLHF. The CDR3 DNA follows: TGCGCCAGCAGCCAAGATTGGGACAGGGGCTCACCCCTCCACTTT.